The 17 T cell receptor beta chains in this list originate from one sample, sequenced in a study of blood T cell repertoires in COVID-19. The method was immunoSEQ multiplex PCR; TCRdb's version includes in-frame clones alone and lacks a portion of them. The repertoire has about 60,000 clones, about 90% of them found once; the top ten carry under 2.5%. Sequenced sample: peripheral blood. The source is a man aged 60 to 69 with acute or convalescent COVID-19.

The gene calls are TRBV7-8 and TRBJ2-6; 7 positions match TRBD1. The CDR3 loop spans 19 amino acids. Germline trimming cut 7 bases from V and 1 base from J; bases unmatched to any gene: 16. CDR1 and CDR2 from the germline V gene are SGHVS and FQNEAQ. The CDR3 region is CASNAVGGSSDSGANVLTF. The CDR3 region has the DNA TGTGCCAGCAACGCAGTAGGGGGCAGCTCCGATTCTGGGGCCAACGTCCTGACTTTC.

This clone has just one count. This rearrangement joins TRBV28 to TRBJ2-5; D is perhaps TRBD1 (6 bases). This CDR3 is built from 14 residues. V lost 5 bases and J 4 bases, leaving 14 bases between the germline ends. CDR1 and CDR2 from the germline V gene are MDHEN and SYDVKM. The CDR3 DNA is TGTGCCAGCAGTCTAACAGGGCACGTAGAGACCCAGTACTTC. It yields the protein CASSLTGHVETQYF.

The V call is TRBV27, the J call TRBJ2-5; tentatively, D is TRBD1 (6 bases). V was trimmed by 6 bases and J by 1 base, leaving 15 bases between them. The CDR3 consists of 15 residues. CDR1 MNHEY and CDR2 SMNVEV come from the germline V gene (reference sequence). This chain's CDR3 is CASSPFRTVQETQYF. As DNA, the CDR3 is TGTGCCAGCAGCCCCTTCCGGACAGTCCAAGAGACCCAGTACTTC.

This clone was seen a single time. The rearrangement joins TRBV7-3 to TRBJ1-1; 7 bases map to TRBD1. J gave up 4 bases and V 5 bases, and 4 bases lay outside the gene matches. CDR1 is SGHTA and CDR2 is FQGTGA in the germline V gene. The CDR3 extends over 13 amino acids. This CDR3 reads CASSLTGATEAFF. CDR3 nucleotide sequence: TGTGCCAGCAGCCTTACAGGGGCCACTGAAGCTTTCTTT.

The gene calls are TRBV28 and TRBJ1-2; D not certain. V dropped 3 bases and J dropped 0 bases, with 8 bases sitting between them. The germline V gene encodes CDR1 MDHEN and CDR2 SYDVKM. The CDR3 is 14 residues long. CDR3 DNA: TGTGCCAGCAGTTTTGTCGGTCCTAACTATGGCTACACCTTC. It is translated as CASSFVGPNYGYTF.

The rearrangement uses TRBV4-3 and TRBJ2-2; D possibly corresponds to TRBD1 (7 bases). The CDR3 has 17 residues. The germline CDR1 and CDR2 sequences are LGHNA and YSLEER. V gave up 1 base and J gave up 3 bases, with 15 bases separating them. The chain's CDR3 is CASSQAGGGGYTGELFF. The CDR3 DNA reads as TGCGCCAGCAGCCAAGCTGGAGGGGGCGGCTACACCGGGGAGCTGTTTTTT.

The J gene is TRBJ2-3, the V gene TRBV12-5, with 9 bases aligning to TRBD2. The ends lost 3 bases at V and 6 bases at J; junction bases unmatched: 7. The length of the CDR3 is 15 residues. CDR1 is LGHNT and CDR2 is FRNRAP in the germline V gene. CDR3 nucleotides: TGTGCTAGTGGTTTATTTAGCGGGAGAAGGGATACGCAGTATTTT. It is translated as CASGLFSGRRDTQYF. Full variable domain (missing parts from reference TRBV12-5 and TRBJ2-3): DARVTQTPRHKVTEMGQEVTMRCQPILGHNTVFWYRQTMMQGLELLAYFRNRAPLDDSGMPKDRFSAEMPDATLATLKIQPSEPRDSAVYFCASGLFSGRRDTQYFGPGTRLTVL.

The chain joins TRBV20-1 to TRBJ1-5, with 12 bases that match TRBD1. Trimming took 3 bases from V and 2 from J; bases not matched to a gene: 14. This CDR3 spans 19 amino acids. Per germline, CDR1 DFQATT and CDR2 SNEGSKA (reference sequence). CDR3 bases: TGCAGTGCTAGTGCCATACCGGGACAGGGGGCTAGCGGCAATCAGCCCCAGCATTTT. This sequence encodes CSASAIPGQGASGNQPQHF.

In DNA, the CDR3 is TGTGCCAGTATGGGGGGACAGGGGGTTAGGAATGCTTTCTTT. This codes for CASMGGQGVRNAFF. This rearrangement joins TRBV19 to TRBJ1-1, with 11 bases fitting TRBD1. This CDR3 region has 14 residues. Germline V lookup: CDR1 LNHDA, CDR2 SQIVND (reference sequence). With V trimmed by 7 bases and J by 11 bases, 12 bases remained unmatched.

The CDR3 loop is CASSERTGENTEAFF. The CDR3 bases are TGTGCCAGCAGTGAAAGGACAGGGGAAAACACTGAAGCTTTCTTT. This sequence joins TRBV6-1 and TRBJ1-1, with TRBD1 matching over 9 bases. V lost 2 bases to trimming and J lost 2 bases; unmatched junction nucleotides: 3. Germline CDR1 and CDR2: MNHNS and SASEGT. The CDR3 sequence is 15 residues long.

The V gene is TRBV29-1, the J gene TRBJ2-7, with 7 bases fitting TRBD1. V shed 4 bases, J shed 2 bases, and the junction held 5 bases outside the gene matches. The CDR3 is made up of 13 amino acids. Looked up from germline, CDR1 is SQVTM and CDR2 is ANQGSEA. This CDR3 reads CSVVTGAPYEQYF. The CDR3 DNA is TGCAGCGTTGTAACAGGGGCTCCCTACGAGCAGTACTTC.

About this clone: Sequence at one end of the junction differs from germline and may be a read error. The J gene is TRBJ2-5, the V gene TRBV7-7; 10 bases fit TRBD2. This CDR3 is 13 amino acids long. Germline CDR1 is SSHAT and CDR2 is FNYEAQ (reference sequence). CDR3 sequence: CASSPSGRGTQYF. DNA for the CDR3: TGTGCTAGCAGCCCAAGCGGGAGGGGGACCCAGTACTTC.

J is TRBJ2-7 and V is TRBV19, with TRBD1 as a possible D gene (6 bases). The V gene's germline CDR1 is LNHDA and CDR2 SQIVND (reference sequence). The CDR3 covers 13 residues. V dropped 4 bases and J dropped 3 bases, with 10 bases sitting between them. CDR3 nucleotide sequence: TGTGCCAGTAGTAACGGACAGCACTACGAGCAGTACTTC. Protein: CASSNGQHYEQYF.

This chain joins TRBV7-9 and TRBJ1-3, with a possible D match to TRBD1 (6 bases). The germline gives CDR1 SEHNR, CDR2 FQNEAQ (reference sequence). With 5 bases removed from V and 11 bases from J, the gap between germline ends came to 13 bases. The CDR3 loop spans 12 amino acids. As DNA, the CDR3 is TGTGCCAGCAGCCTACAGGGCTCCCCCATATATTTT. Translation: CASSLQGSPIYF.

The chain combines TRBV19 with TRBJ1-2; 9 positions match TRBD1. The CDR3 has 16 residues. CDR1 LNHDA and CDR2 SQIVND come from the germline V gene (reference sequence). Germline trimming cut 6 bases from V and 6 bases from J; bases unmatched to any gene: 14. The CDR3 DNA reads as TGTGCCAGTAGGATGTTCCCGGGACAGGGAAATAATGGCTACACCTTC. Its translation: CASRMFPGQGNNGYTF.

This clone was seen only once. This chain links TRBV9 with TRBJ2-1; 7 bases line up with TRBD1. After removal of 0 bases from V and 10 bases from J, the junction contained 10 bases not matched to a gene. CDR1 is SGDLS and CDR2 is YYNGEE in the germline V gene. The CDR3 length is 15 residues. CDR3 amino acids: CASSVEEGQFIEQFF. The CDR3 DNA reads as TGTGCCAGCAGCGTAGAAGAGGGACAGTTTATCGAGCAGTTCTTC.

The rearrangement uses TRBV30 and TRBJ1-1, with D unresolved. The CDR3 consists of 15 residues. With 7 bases removed from V and 1 base from J, the gap between germline ends came to 19 bases. Germline V lookup: CDR1 GTSNPN, CDR2 SVGIG (reference sequence). The CDR3 loop reads CASLSPGRPNTEAFF. The CDR3, as DNA: TGTGCCTCGCTTTCCCCCGGCAGGCCGAACACTGAAGCTTTCTTT.